This TCR beta chain was sequenced in a study of shared clonotypes between healthy human individuals. Study outcomes and limitations: With four donors compared, approximately 5% of naive CD4 clonotypes were shared.

CDR3 length: 15 residues. The data were produced by immunoSEQ multiplex PCR, yet TCRdb's version contains in-frame clones alone and is incomplete. The sample carries just over 2,000,000 clones, about 95% recorded once. Naive-designated CD8 cells lacked CD45RO, were positively enriched for CCR7, and omitted terminally differentiated effector memory CD45RA+ cells. Points on this clone: Its specificity is unknown.

The TCR sequence derives from a man aged 18 to 30 in good health. The chain employs TRBV12-2 and TRBJ1-4. TRBV12-2 is annotated as a pseudogene. The sample was naive CD8+ T cells sorted from blood. This CDR3 is CASRSPGRPNEKLFF. CDR3 DNA: TGTGCAAGTCGCTCCCCGGGACGGCCGAATGAAAAACTGTTTTTT.